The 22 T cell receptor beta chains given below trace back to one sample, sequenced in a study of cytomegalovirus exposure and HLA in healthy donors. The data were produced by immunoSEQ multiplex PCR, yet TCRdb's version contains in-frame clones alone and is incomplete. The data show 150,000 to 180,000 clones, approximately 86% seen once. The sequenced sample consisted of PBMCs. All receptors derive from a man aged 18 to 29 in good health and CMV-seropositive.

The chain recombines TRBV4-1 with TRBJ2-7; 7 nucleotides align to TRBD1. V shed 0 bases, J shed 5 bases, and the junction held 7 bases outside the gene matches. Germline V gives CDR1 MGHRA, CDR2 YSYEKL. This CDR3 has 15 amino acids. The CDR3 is CASSQEFRGSNEQYF. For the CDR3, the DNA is TGCGCCAGCAGCCAAGAGTTCAGGGGGTCGAACGAGCAGTACTTC.

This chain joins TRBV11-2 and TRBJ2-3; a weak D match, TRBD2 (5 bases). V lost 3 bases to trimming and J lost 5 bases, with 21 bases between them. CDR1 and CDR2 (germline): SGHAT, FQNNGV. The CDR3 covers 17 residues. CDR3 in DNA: TGTGCCAGCAGCTTTTTCAGGCTAGCCAACATCAGAGATACGCAGTATTTT. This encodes CASSFFRLANIRDTQYF.

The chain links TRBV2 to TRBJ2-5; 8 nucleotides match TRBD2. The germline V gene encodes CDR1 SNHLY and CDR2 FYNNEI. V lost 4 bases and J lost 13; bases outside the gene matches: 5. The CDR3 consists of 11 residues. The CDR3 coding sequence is TGTGCCAGCAGTGTTAGCGGGATTCCGTACTTC. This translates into CASSVSGIPYF.

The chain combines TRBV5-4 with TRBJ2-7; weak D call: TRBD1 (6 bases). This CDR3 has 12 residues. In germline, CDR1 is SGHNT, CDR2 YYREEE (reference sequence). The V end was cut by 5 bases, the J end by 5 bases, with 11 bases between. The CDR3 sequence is CASSFDRHEQYF. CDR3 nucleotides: TGTGCCAGCAGTTTTGACAGGCACGAGCAGTACTTC.

Here the CDR3 DNA reads TGCGCCAGCAGCCAGCAGGGTGGCTATGGCTACACCTTC. Protein: CASSQQGGYGYTF. The chain combines TRBV4-3 with TRBJ1-2; D may be TRBD1 (5 bases). V dropped 3 bases and J dropped 4 bases, with 9 bases sitting between them. CDR3 length: 13 residues. Germline values: CDR1 LGHNA, CDR2 YSLEER.

The CDR3 loop reads CASSPGQGSYNEQFF. CDR3 sequence (DNA): TGCGCCAGCAGCCCGGGACAGGGGTCTTACAATGAGCAGTTCTTC. The rearrangement joins TRBV5-1 to TRBJ2-1; 10 bases fit TRBD1. The CDR3 covers 15 residues. V gave up 4 bases and J gave up 4 bases; unmatched junction bases: 5. Per germline, CDR1 SGHRS and CDR2 YFSETQ.

CDR3 DNA sequence: TGTGCCAGCAGTTACGGGGGGAAGGGAGCTTTCTTT. Translation: CASSYGGKGAFF. The rearrangement uses TRBV6-6 and TRBJ1-1, with a possible D match to TRBD1 (5 bases). V was trimmed by 2 bases and J by 10 bases, leaving 11 bases between them. Germline V gene lookup returns CDR1 MNHNY and CDR2 SVGAGI (reference sequence). This CDR3 is 12 amino acids long.

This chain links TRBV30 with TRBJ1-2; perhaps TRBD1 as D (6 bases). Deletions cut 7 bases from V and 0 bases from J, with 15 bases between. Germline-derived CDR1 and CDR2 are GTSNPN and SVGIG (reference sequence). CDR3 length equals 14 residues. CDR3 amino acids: CASPTTGSNYGYTF. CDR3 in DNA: TGTGCCTCCCCCACGACAGGCTCTAACTATGGCTACACCTTC.

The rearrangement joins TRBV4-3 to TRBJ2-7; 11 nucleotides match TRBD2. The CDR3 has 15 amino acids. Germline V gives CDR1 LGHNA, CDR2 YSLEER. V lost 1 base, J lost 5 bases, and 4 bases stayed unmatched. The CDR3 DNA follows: TGCGCCAGCAGCCAAGCTACTAGCGGGAGTGACGAGCAGTACTTC. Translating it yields CASSQATSGSDEQYF.

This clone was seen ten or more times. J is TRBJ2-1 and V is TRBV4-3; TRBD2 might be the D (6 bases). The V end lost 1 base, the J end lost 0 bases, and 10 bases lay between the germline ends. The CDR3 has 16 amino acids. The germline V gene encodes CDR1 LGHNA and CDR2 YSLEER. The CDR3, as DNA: TGCGCCAGCAGCCAAGCATACGGGAGCTCCTACAATGAGCAGTTCTTC. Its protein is CASSQAYGSSYNEQFF.

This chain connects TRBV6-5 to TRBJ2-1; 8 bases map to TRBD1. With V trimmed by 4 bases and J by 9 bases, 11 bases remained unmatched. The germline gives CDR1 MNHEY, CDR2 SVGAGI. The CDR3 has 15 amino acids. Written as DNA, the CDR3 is TGTGCCAGCAGTTCCGCATCCACAGGGGGAGGTGAGCAGTTCTTC. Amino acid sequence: CASSSASTGGGEQFF.

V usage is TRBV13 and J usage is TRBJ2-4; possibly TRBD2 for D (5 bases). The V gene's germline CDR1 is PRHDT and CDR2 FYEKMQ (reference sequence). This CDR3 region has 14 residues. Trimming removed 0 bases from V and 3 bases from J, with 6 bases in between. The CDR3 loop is CASSLGGSKNIQYF. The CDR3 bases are TGTGCCAGCAGCTTAGGAGGGAGCAAAAACATTCAGTACTTC.

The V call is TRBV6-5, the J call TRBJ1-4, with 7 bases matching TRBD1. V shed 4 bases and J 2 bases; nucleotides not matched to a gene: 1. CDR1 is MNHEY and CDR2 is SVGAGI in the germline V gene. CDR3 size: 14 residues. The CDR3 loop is CASSLQGTNEKLFF. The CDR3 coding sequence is TGTGCCAGCAGTTTACAGGGGACTAATGAAAAACTGTTTTTT.

The CDR3 nucleotides are TGTGCCAGCAGCTCCGGGACAGGGGCCTTTGAAGCTTTCTTT. The encoded protein is CASSSGTGAFEAFF. The chain carries TRBV6-5 and TRBJ1-1, with 10 positions matching TRBD1. V shed 6 bases, J shed 7 bases, and the junction held 8 bases outside the gene matches. CDR3 length: 14 residues. Germline CDR1 and CDR2: MNHEY and SVGAGI.

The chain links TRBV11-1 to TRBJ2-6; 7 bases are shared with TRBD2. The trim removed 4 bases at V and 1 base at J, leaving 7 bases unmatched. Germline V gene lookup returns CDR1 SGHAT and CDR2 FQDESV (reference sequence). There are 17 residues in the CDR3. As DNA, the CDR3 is TGTGCCAGCAGCTACGGCGGGAGTTGGTCTGGGGCCAACGTCCTGACTTTC. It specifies CASSYGGSWSGANVLTF.

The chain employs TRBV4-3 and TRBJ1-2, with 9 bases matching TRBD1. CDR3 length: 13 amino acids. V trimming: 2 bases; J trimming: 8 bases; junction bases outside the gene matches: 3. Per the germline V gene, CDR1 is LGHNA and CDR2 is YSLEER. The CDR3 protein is CASSQTGQGGYTF. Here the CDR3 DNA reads TGCGCCAGCAGCCAAACGGGACAGGGAGGCTACACCTTC.

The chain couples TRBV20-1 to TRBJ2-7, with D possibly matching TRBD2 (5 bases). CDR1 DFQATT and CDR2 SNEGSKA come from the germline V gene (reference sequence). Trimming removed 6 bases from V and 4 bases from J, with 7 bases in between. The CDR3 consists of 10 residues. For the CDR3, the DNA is TGCAGTGCCGGGGAGTACGAGCAGTACTTC. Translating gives CSAGEYEQYF.

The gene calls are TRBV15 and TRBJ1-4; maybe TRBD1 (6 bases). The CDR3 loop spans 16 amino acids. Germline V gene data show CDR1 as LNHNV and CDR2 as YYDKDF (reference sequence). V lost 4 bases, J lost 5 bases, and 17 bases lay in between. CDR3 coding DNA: TGTGCCACCAGCACCGATCGAACAGGGCCCAATGAAAAACTGTTTTTT. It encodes CATSTDRTGPNEKLFF.

CDR3 amino acids: CASSLEGRGAFF. The DNA for the CDR3 is TGCGCCAGCAGCTTGGAGGGGAGGGGTGCTTTCTTT. The chain links TRBV5-1 to TRBJ1-1; D may be TRBD1 (5 bases). Per the germline V gene, CDR1 is SGHRS and CDR2 is YFSETQ. Between the trimmed V and J ends, which lost 0 bases and 11 bases, there was a span of 11 bases. The CDR3 runs 12 residues.

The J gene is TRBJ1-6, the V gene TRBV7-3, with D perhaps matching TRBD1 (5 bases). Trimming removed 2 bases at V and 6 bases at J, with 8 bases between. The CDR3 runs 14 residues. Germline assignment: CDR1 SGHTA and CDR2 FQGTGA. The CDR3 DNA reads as TGTGCCAGCAGCTTATCAGGGCCTAATTCACCCCTCCACTTT. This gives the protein CASSLSGPNSPLHF.

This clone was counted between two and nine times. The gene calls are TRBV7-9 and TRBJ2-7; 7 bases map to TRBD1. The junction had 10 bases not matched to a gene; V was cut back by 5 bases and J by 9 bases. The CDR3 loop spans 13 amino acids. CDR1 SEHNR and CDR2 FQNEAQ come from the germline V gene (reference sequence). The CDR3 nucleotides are TGTGCCAGCAGCCCAGGGACAGCCTTAGGGCAGTACTTC. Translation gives CASSPGTALGQYF.

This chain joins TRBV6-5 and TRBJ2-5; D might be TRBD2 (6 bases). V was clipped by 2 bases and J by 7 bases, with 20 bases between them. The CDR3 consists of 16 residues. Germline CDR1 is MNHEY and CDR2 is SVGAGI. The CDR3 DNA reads TGTGCCAGCAGTTACCAAACGCTAGGAGGGCGCGGGACCCAGTACTTC. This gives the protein CASSYQTLGGRGTQYF.